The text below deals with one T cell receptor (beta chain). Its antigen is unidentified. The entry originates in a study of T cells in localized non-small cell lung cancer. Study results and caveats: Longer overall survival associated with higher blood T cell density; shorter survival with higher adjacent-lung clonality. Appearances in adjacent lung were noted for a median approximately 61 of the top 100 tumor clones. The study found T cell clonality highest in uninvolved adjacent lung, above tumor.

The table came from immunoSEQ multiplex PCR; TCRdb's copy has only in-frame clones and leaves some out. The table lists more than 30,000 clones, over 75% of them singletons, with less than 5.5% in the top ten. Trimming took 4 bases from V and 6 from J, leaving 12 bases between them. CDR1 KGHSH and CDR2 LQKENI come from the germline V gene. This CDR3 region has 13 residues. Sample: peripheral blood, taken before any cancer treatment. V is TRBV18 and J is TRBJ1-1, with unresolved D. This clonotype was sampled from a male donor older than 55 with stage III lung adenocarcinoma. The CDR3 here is CASSQTDLAEAFF. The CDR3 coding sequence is TGTGCCAGCTCACAAACAGATCTGGCTGAAGCTTTCTTT.